This paragraph covers one TCR beta chain sequence. J was trimmed by 4 bases and V by 5 bases; bases with no gene match: 7. The CDR3 is 14 amino acids. The V gene's germline CDR1 is SEHNR and CDR2 FQNEAQ (reference sequence). Assay used: immunoSEQ multiplex PCR; TCRdb lists only in-frame clones, some missing. The sample shows 130,000 to 150,000 clones, 85% to 90% of them seen only once. This entry belongs to a study of blood T cell repertoires in COVID-19. The chain has TRBV7-9 and TRBJ2-7, with 8 positions matching TRBD1. This clonotype was obtained from a human donor in a cohort sampled during active COVID-19. The sample was peripheral blood. The CDR3 region has the DNA TGTGCCAGCAGCAACTGGACAGGGCTGTACGAGCAGTACTTC. Residues: CASSNWTGLYEQYF.